The T cell receptor beta chain under discussion was sequenced for a study of CD4 T cells in relation to SARS-CoV-2 and coronaviruses. Data came from immunoSEQ multiplex PCR; TCRdb stores just in-frame clones and leaves some out. In the table there are 25,000 to 35,000 clones, 72% of which are singletons. Before the COVID-19 pandemic, during about 2011-2019, CD4+ T cells were taken from unexposed donors. CD4+ T cells were isolated from the cells after about nine days of culture. As cell numbers allowed, unexposed-donor CD4+ T cells faced SARS-CoV-2 S/N and four cold-coronavirus spikes. The CDR3 is 13 amino acids. V lost 2 bases, J lost 6 bases, and 11 bases lay in between. Per the germline V gene, CDR1 is SGHRS and CDR2 is YFSETQ. This clone was seen only once. Its specificity is unknown.

V and J are TRBV5-1 and TRBJ1-2; a possible D gene is TRBD1 (6 bases). The sequenced sample consisted of CD4+ T cells from PBMCs, cultured in vitro. The source of this sequence is a human donor in good health. The CDR3 DNA sequence: TGCGCCAGCAGCTTACAGGGTATGAATGGCTACACCTTC. Residues: CASSLQGMNGYTF.